A selection of T cell receptor beta chains follows, all from one sample in a study of shared clonotypes between healthy human individuals. Here immunoSEQ multiplex PCR was the method, and the copy in TCRdb shows in-frame clones only, minus some. The sample includes approximately 2.3 million clones, 90% to 95% of them seen just once. Sequenced sample: naive CD4+ T cells from PBMCs. These TCRs come from a man in his late teens or twenties in good health. Some clones in this sample may be carry-over from other donors' samples. Both conserved end residues are part of each CDR3. The D gene is left open where the match is weak. Clone size is not always given. Where it is, it says once, few, many or a class for expanded clones.

TRBJ2-6	NA	NA	TRBV18	TGTGCCAGCTCCAAGGGGGCTGGGGCCAACGTCCTGACTTTC	CASSKGAGANVLTF
TRBJ1-2	TRBD1	NA	TRBV9	TGTGCCAGCAGCACCGGGACAGGGGATTATGGCTACACCTTC	CASSTGTGDYGYTF
TRBJ2-2	NA	NA	TRBV7-8	TGTGCCAGCAGCTGGGGCCGGATTCCCGCCGGGGAGCTGTTTTTT	CASSWGRIPAGELFF
TRBJ2-1	NA	NA	TRBV5-1	TGCGCCAGCAGCCCCAGGGCCGGGGGCGGTGAGCAGTTCTTC	CASSPRAGGGEQFF
TRBJ2-1	TRBD2	NA	TRBV2	TGTGCCAGCAACGCCGAGACTAGCGGGAGTAGGTCCTACAATGAGCAGTTCTTC	CASNAETSGSRSYNEQFF
TRBJ2-5	TRBD2	NA	TRBV18	TGTGCCAGCTCACCGCGGGGGGCACAAGAGACCCAGTACTTC	CASSPRGAQETQYF
TRBJ2-1	TRBD2	NA	TRBV5-1	TGCGCCAGCAGCCTACGTAGCGGGACTTTATACAATGAGCAGTTCTTC	CASSLRSGTLYNEQFF
TRBJ2-1	TRBD2	NA	TRBV18	TGTGCCAGTACCTCGACGGCGGCGGGAGTCTACAATGAGCAGTTCTTC	CASTSTAAGVYNEQFF
TRBJ2-1	TRBD1	NA	TRBV5-1	TGCGCCAGCAGTCCTACAGGGGATGTTTCCTACAATGAGCAGTTCTTC	CASSPTGDVSYNEQFF
TRBJ2-3	TRBD2	NA	TRBV28	TGTGCCAGCAGGGGGACTAGCGGGAGGACAGATACGCAGTATTTT	CASRGTSGRTDTQYF
TRBJ1-6	TRBD1	NA	TRBV7-9	TGTGCCAGCAGCTCCTGGGACAGGCCTAATTCACCCCTCCACTTT	CASSSWDRPNSPLHF
TRBJ1-2	NA	NA	TRBV5-1	TGCGCCAGCAGCCCAACCCCCTGGGACTATGGCTACACCTTC	CASSPTPWDYGYTF
TRBJ2-3	NA	NA	TRBV5-5	TGTGCCAGCAGCTTGGCCATATACAGGGAGATGAGCACAGATACGCAGTATTTT	CASSLAIYREMSTDTQYF
TRBJ2-2	NA	NA	TRBV18	TGTGCCAGCTCACCATTGACCGCGAACACCGGGGAGCTGTTTTTT	CASSPLTANTGELFF
TRBJ2-7	TRBD2	NA	TRBV2	TGTGCCAGCATGGGAGTAGCGGGAGGCCCCGCCTACGAGCAGTACTTC	CASMGVAGGPAYEQYF
TRBJ1-1	TRBD1	NA	TRBV5-4	TGTGCCAGCAGCCCTGGACAGGGGGAGGCAGCTTTCTTT	CASSPGQGEAAFF
TRBJ2-3	TRBD2	NA	TRBV5-1	TGCGCCAGCAGCCATCCTAGCGGGAGCACAGATACGCAGTATTTT	CASSHPSGSTDTQYF
TRBJ1-2	NA	once	TRBV5-4	TGTGCCAGCAGCTCCCCAGGGGAAACTAACTATGGCTACACCTTC	CASSSPGETNYGYTF
TRBJ1-4	NA	NA	TRBV1	TGCACCAGCAGCGTCTGTCCCGCCAGGGGGGATGAAAAACTGTTTTTT	CTSSVCPARGDEKLFF
TRBJ2-5	NA	NA	TRBV9	TGTGCCAGCAGCGTAGTAAACGGTGGCGGGACCCAGTACTTC	CASSVVNGGGTQYF
TRBJ2-3	TRBD2	NA	TRBV5-1	TGCGCCAGCAGCCCGGGACTAGCGGTTGAAGCGGATACGCAGTATTTT	CASSPGLAVEADTQYF
TRBJ2-7	TRBD2	NA	TRBV6-5	TGTGCCAGCAGCAGAACTAGCGGGTCGGGCGAGCAGTACTTC	CASSRTSGSGEQYF
TRBJ2-7	TRBD1	once	TRBV27	TGTGCCAGCAGTTCCGGACAGGGCAGCGTGAGGGACTACGAGCAGTACTTC	CASSSGQGSVRDYEQYF
TRBJ1-5	NA	NA	TRBV5-1	TGCGCCAGCAGCTTGGGGGTGAGCAATCAGCCCCAGCATTTT	CASSLGVSNQPQHF
TRBJ1-2	NA	NA	TRBV6-6	TGTGCCAGCAGTTACTCGAACGCGGGGGGACCGAACTTC	CASSYSNAGGPNF
TRBJ1-4	NA	NA	TRBV2	TGTGCCAGCAGTGATAGGAGGGCGGACGAAAAACTGTTTTTT	CASSDRRADEKLFF
TRBJ2-2	NA	NA	TRBV9	TGTGCCAGCAGGCGGAACCGCAACACCGGGGAGCTGTTTTTT	CASRRNRNTGELFF
TRBJ2-3	NA	NA	TRBV6-5	TGTGCCAGCAGTTACTCTTCTACGCAGTATTTT	CASSYSSTQYF
TRBJ1-2	NA	NA	TRBV7-3	TGTGCCAGCAGCTCAATGGGGAGGGCTACCTACTATGGCTACACCTTC	CASSSMGRATYYGYTF
TRBJ2-2	NA	NA	TRBV9	TGTGCCAGCAGCCCCGCGGGCAGAAACACCGGGGAGCTGTTTTTT	CASSPAGRNTGELFF
TRBJ2-7	NA	NA	TRBV28	TGTGCCAGCAGTTTATTAGGGCCAGGGACCTACGAGCAGTACTTC	CASSLLGPGTYEQYF
TRBJ1-4	NA	NA	TRBV5-1	TGCGCCAGCAGCTTGGGCAGGGGTGGGGAAAAACTGTTTTTT	CASSLGRGGEKLFF
TRBJ2-2	NA	NA	TRBV6-1	TGTGCCAGCAGTGAAAGAGGAGGGTGGGGACTGGAGCTGTTTTTT	CASSERGGWGLELFF
TRBJ2-3	TRBD1	NA	TRBV5-4	TGTGCCAGCAGCTCCAGAGGGGGCGCAGATACGCAGTATTTT	CASSSRGGADTQYF
TRBJ1-1	NA	NA	TRBV6-5	TGTGCCAGCAGCGACGGAGGGGGGAACACTGAAGCTTTCTTT	CASSDGGGNTEAFF
TRBJ1-2	NA	once	TRBV5-8	TGTGCCAGCAGCTTTCCTGAGTCCTATGGCTACACCTTC	CASSFPESYGYTF
TRBJ2-1	NA	NA	TRBV4-1	TGCGCCAGCAGCCAAGTAGCGGCTGTCCCGTTCTTC	CASSQVAAVPFF
TRBJ1-5	NA	few	TRBV14	TGTGCCAGCGCCCTAGGACTGAATCAGCCCCAGCATTTT	CASALGLNQPQHF
TRBJ1-5	TRBD1	NA	TRBV19	TGTGCCAGTAGTATAGTTAGAGGGGGCGGGCAGCCCCAGCATTTT	CASSIVRGGGQPQHF
TRBJ2-7	TRBD2	NA	TRBV9	TGTGCCAGCAGCGTAGGGACTGGCGGGAGGGCCTACGAGCAGTACTTC	CASSVGTGGRAYEQYF
TRBJ1-1	TRBD1	NA	TRBV12-5	TGTGCTAGTGGTTTGGTAGGACAGGGGATGAACACTGAAGCTTTCTTT	CASGLVGQGMNTEAFF
TRBJ1-2	TRBD1	NA	TRBV10-3	TGTGCCATCAGTAGACAGGGGGAATTTAATAACTATGGCTACACCTTC	CAISRQGEFNNYGYTF
TRBJ2-7	TRBD1	NA	TRBV5-4	TGTGCCAGCAGCCCGCGGCAGGGACAGGGGGTGGCCGAGCAGTACTTC	CASSPRQGQGVAEQYF
TRBJ2-2	NA	NA	TRBV7-2	TGTGCCAGCAGCTTAGAGGGCGGCGGGGAGCTGTTTTTT	CASSLEGGGELFF
TRBJ2-7	NA	NA	TRBV28	TGTGCCAGCAGTTTGGGACCGGCCTACGAGCAGTACTTC	CASSLGPAYEQYF
TRBJ2-2	NA	NA	TRBV7-9	TGTGCCAGCAGCTTAGGGCCCCTGGCGAACACCGGGGAGCTGTTTTTT	CASSLGPLANTGELFF
TRBJ1-5	TRBD1	few	TRBV18	TGTGCCAGCTCACCACCCGGGACAGGGAATCAGCCCCAGCATTTT	CASSPPGTGNQPQHF